This T cell receptor (beta chain) was profiled in a study of cytomegalovirus exposure and HLA in healthy donors. Study-level points and caveats: The number of N-insertions in an Asian-associated ancestry cluster was reportedly below the 666-donor mean in a later analysis.

On this clone itself: What it recognizes is unknown.

The germline CDR1 and CDR2 sequences are SGHVS and FNYEAQ. This CDR3 is built from 14 residues. Between the trimmed V and J ends, which lost 3 bases and 0 bases, there was a span of 9 bases. PCR amplification relied on 60 Vbeta primers (plus 13 Jbeta primers). Using immunoSEQ multiplex PCR, the repertoire was profiled, and TCRdb retains in-frame clones only, with some absent. There are approximately 76,000 clones in the sample; around 70% occur only once, and about 16% lies in the top ten. The chain couples TRBV7-6 to TRBJ2-7, with a weak D call TRBD2 (6 bases). This clonotype was sampled from a woman aged 40 to 55 in good health and CMV-seropositive. Specimen: PBMCs. In nucleotides, the CDR3 is TGTGCCAGCAGCTTCGGGGGTAGCTCCTACGAGCAGTACTTC. This encodes CASSFGGSSYEQYF.